The sequence of this TCR beta chain was determined in a study of regulatory T cells in long-lasting Graves disease. The CDR3 is 15 residues long. Germline CDR1 reads MNHEY; CDR2 reads SVGAGI. With 0 bases removed from V and 2 bases from J, the gap between germline ends came to 10 bases. For TCR beta, libraries came from iRepertoire HTBI primers and Arm-PCR of CDR3 regions. TCRdb reanalysed the multiplex PCR reads using MiXCR and keeps one entry per CDR3 protein. Of over 200,000 distinct CDR3 sequences listed, 15% to 20% are singletons. This clonotype was seen ten or more times. The time point was: newly diagnosed GD, antithyroid drugs for less than 3 months. PBMC-derived RNA was used for the TCR library. A further study also used this sample, focusing on T cells in Graves' hyperthyroidism and ophthalmopathy.

The sequencing here drew on peripheral blood mononuclear cells (PBMCs), taken at new diagnosis, from a patient treated with antithyroid drugs. J is TRBJ1-1 and V is TRBV6-5; D gene unclear. This receptor was identified in a young woman with Graves disease. DNA of the CDR3: TGTGCCAGCAGTTACTCGCGCCAGGTCAACACTGAAGCTTTCTTT. This translates into CASSYSRQVNTEAFF.